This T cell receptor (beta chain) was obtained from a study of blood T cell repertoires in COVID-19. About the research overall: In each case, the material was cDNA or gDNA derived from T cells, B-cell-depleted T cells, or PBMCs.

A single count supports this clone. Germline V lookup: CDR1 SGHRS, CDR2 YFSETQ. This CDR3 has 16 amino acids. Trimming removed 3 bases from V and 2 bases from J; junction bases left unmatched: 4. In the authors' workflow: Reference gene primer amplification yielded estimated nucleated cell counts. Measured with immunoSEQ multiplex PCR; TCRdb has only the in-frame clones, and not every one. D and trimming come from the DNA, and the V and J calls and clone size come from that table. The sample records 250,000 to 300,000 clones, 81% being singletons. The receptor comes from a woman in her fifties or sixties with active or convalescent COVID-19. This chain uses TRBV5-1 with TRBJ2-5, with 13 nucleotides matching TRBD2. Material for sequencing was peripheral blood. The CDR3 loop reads CASSWGLAGSQETQYF. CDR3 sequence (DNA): TGCGCCAGCAGCTGGGGACTAGCGGGATCTCAAGAGACCCAGTACTTC.